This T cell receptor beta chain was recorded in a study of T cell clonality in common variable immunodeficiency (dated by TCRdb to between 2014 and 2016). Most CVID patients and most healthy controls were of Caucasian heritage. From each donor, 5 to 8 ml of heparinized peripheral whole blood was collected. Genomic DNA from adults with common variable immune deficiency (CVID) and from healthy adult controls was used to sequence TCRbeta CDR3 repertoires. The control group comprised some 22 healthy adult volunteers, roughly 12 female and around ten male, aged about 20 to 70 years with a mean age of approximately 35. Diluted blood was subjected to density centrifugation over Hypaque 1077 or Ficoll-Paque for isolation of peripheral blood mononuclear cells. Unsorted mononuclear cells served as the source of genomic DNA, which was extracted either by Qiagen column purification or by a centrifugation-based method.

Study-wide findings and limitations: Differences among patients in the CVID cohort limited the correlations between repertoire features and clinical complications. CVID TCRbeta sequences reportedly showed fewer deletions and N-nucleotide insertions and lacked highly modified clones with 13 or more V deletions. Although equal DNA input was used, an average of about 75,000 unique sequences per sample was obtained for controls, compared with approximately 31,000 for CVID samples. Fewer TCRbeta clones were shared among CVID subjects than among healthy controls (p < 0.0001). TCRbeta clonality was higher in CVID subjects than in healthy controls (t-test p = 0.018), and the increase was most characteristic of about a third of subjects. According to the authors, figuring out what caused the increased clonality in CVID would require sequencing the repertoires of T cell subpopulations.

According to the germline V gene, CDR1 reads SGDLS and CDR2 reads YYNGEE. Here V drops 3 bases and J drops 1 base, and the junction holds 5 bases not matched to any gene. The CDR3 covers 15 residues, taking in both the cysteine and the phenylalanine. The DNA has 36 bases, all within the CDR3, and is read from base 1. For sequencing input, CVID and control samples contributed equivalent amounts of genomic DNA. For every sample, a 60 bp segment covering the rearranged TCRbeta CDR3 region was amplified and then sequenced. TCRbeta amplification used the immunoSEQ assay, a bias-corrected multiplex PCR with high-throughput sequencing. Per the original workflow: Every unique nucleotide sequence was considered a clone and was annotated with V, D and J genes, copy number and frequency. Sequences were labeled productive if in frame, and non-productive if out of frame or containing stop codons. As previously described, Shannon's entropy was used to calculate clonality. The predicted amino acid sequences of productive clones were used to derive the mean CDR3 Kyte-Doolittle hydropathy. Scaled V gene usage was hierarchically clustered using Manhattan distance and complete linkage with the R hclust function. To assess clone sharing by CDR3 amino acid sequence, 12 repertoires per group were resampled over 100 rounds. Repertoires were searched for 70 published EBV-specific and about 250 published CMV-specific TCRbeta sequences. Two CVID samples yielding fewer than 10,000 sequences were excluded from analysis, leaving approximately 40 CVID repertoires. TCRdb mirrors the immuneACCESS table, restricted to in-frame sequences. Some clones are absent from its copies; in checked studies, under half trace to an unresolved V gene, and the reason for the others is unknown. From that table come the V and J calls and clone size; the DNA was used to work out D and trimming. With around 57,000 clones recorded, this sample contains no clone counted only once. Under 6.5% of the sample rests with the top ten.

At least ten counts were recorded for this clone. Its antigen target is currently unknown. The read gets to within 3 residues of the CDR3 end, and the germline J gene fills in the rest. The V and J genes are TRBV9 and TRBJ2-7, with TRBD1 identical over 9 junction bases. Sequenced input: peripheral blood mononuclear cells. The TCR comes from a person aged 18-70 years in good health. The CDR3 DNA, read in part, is TGTGCCAGCAGCGCCCCCGGGACAGGGTCCTACGAG. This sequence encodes CASSAPGTGSYE. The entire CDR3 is CASSAPGTGSYEQYF.